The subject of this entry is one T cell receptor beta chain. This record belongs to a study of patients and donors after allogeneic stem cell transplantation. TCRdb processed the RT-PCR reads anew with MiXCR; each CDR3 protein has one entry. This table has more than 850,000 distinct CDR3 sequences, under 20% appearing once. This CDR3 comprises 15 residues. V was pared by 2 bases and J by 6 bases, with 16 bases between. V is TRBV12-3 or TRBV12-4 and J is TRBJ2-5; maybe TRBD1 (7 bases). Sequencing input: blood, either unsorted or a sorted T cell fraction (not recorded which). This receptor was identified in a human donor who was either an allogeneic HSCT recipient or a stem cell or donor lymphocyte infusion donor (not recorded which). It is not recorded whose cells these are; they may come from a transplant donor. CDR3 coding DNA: TGTGCCAGCAGTTTACAGGGGGGACAAAAAAAGACCCAGTACTTC. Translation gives CASSLQGGQKKTQYF.